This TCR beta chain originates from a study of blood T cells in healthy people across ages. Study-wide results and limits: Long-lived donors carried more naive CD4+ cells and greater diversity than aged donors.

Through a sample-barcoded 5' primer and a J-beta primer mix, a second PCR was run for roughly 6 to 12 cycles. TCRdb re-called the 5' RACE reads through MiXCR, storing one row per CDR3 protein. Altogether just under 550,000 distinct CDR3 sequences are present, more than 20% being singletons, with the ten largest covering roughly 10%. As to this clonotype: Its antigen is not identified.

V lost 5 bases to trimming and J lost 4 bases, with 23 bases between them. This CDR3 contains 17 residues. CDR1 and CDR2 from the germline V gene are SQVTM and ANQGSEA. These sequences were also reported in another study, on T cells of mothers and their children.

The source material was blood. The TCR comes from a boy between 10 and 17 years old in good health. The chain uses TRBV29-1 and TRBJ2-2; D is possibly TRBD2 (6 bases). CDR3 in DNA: TGCAGCGTTTACCTGGAAGTGGGGGGAGTCGGCACCGGGGAGCTGTTTTTT. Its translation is CSVYLEVGGVGTGELFF.